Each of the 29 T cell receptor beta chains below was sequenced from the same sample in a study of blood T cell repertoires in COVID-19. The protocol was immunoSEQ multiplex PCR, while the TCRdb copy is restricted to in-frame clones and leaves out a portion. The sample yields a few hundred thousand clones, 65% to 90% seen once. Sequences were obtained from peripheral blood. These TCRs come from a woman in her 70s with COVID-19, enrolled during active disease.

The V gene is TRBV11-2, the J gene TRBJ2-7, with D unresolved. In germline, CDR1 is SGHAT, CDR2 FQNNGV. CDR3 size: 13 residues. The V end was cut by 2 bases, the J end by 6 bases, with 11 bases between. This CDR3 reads CASSLPGGGEQYF. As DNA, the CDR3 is TGTGCCAGCAGCTTACCCGGTGGTGGCGAGCAGTACTTC. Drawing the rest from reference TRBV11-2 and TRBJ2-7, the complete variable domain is EAGVAQSPRYKIIEKRQSVAFWCNPISGHATLYWYQQILGQGPKLLIQFQNNGVVDDSQLPKDRFSAERLKGVDSTLKIQPAKLEDSAVYLCASSLPGGGEQYFGPGTRLTVT.

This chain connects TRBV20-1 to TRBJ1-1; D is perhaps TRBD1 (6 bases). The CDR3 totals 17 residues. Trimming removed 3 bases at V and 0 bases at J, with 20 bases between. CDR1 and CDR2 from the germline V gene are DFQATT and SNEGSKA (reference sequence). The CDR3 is CSASSGLAGVMNTEAFF. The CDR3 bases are TGCAGTGCTAGTTCCGGGCTGGCAGGGGTAATGAACACTGAAGCTTTCTTT.

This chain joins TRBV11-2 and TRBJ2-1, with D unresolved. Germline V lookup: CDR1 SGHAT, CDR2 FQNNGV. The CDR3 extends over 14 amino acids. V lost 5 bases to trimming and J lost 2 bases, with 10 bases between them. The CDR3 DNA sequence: TGTGCCAGCAGCGTGGGCCTCACCTACAATGAGCAGTTCTTC. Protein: CASSVGLTYNEQFF.

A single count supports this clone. The DNA of the CDR3 is TGTGCCAGCAGCGTAGCCACAACCGGGACTAGCGGGCCCCGCTCCTACAATGAGCAGTTCTTC. Its protein product is CASSVATTGTSGPRSYNEQFF. This sequence joins TRBV9 and TRBJ2-1; TRBD2 agrees at 12 bases. V trimming: 0 bases; J trimming: 0 bases; junction bases outside the gene matches: 13. Germline-derived CDR1 and CDR2 are SGDLS and YYNGEE. The CDR3 is 21 amino acids.

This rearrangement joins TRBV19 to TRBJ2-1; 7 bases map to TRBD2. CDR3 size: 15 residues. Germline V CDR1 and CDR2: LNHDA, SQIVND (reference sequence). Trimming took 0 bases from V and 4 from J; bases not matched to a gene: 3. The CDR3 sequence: CASSIDTSDYNEQFF. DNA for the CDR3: TGTGCCAGTAGTATAGATACTAGCGATTACAATGAGCAGTTCTTC.

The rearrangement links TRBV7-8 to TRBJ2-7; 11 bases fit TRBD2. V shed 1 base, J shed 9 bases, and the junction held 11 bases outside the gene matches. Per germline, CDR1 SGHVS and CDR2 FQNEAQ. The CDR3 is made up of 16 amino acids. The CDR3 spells CASSLELAGGVVGQYF. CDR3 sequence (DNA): TGTGCCAGCAGCTTAGAGCTAGCGGGAGGTGTAGTGGGGCAGTACTTC.

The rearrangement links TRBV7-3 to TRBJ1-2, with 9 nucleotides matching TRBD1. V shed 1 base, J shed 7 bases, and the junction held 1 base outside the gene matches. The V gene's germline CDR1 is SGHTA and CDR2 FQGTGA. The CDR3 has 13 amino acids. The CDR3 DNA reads TGTGCCAGCAGCTTAAGGGACAGGGTTGGCTACACCTTC. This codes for CASSLRDRVGYTF.

CDR3 sequence reads: CASSIRDSLTEAFF. The CDR3 nucleotides read TGTGCCAGCAGCATAAGGGACAGTCTAACTGAAGCTTTCTTT. The chain uses TRBV11-3 and TRBJ1-1; TRBD1 agrees at 7 bases. Germline V gives CDR1 SGHNT, CDR2 YENEEA. The CDR3 covers 14 residues. The junction had 8 bases not matched to a gene; V was cut back by 5 bases and J by 5 bases.

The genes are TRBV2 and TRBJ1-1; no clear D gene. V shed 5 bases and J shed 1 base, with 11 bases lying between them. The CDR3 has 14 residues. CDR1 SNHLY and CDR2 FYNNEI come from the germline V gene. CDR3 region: CASSPMEANTEAFF. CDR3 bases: TGTGCCAGCAGTCCCATGGAGGCGAACACTGAAGCTTTCTTT.

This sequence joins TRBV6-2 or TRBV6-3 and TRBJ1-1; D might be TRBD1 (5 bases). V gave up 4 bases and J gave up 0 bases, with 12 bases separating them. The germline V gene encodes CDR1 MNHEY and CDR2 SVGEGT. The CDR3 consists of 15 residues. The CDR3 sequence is CASSSPRVMNTEAFF. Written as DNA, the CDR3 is TGTGCCAGCAGTTCTCCCAGGGTCATGAACACTGAAGCTTTCTTT.

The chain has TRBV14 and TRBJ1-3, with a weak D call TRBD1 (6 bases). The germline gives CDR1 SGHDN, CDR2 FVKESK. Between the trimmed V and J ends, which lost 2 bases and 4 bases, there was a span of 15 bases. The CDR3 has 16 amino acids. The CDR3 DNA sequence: TGTGCCAGCAGCCAACCCTACAGGGAGTGGGGAAACACCATATATTTT. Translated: CASSQPYREWGNTIYF.

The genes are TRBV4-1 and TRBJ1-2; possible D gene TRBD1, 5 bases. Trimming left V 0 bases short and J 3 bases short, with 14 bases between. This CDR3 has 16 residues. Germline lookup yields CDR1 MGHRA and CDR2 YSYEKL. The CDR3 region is CASSQDGAGEDYGYTF. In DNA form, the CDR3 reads TGCGCCAGCAGCCAAGATGGGGCAGGAGAGGACTATGGCTACACCTTC.

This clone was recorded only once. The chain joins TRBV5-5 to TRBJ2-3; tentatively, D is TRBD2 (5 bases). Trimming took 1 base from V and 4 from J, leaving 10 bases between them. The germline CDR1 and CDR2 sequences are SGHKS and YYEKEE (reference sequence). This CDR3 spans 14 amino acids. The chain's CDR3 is CASSLLALADTQYF. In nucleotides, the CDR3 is TGTGCCAGCAGCTTGTTAGCGTTGGCAGATACGCAGTATTTT.

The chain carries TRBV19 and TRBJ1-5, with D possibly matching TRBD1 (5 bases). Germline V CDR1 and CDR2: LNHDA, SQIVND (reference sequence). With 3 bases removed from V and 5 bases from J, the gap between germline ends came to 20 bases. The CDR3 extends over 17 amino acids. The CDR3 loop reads CASSIGLWQGPHQPQHF. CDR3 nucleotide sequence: TGTGCCAGTAGTATTGGATTATGGCAGGGCCCACATCAGCCCCAGCATTTT. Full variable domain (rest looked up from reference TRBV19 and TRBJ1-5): DGGITQSPKYLFRKEGQNVTLSCEQNLNHDAMYWYRQDPGQGLRLIYYSQIVNDFQKGDIAEGYSVSREKKESFPLTVTSAQKNPTAFYLCASSIGLWQGPHQPQHFGDGTRLSIL.

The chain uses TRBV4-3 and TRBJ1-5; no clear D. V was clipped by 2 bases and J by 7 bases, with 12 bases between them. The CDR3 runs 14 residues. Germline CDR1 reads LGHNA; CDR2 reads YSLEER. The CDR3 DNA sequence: TGCGCCAGCAGCCAACGGGAAACCAGGCAGCCCCAGCATTTT. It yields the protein CASSQRETRQPQHF.

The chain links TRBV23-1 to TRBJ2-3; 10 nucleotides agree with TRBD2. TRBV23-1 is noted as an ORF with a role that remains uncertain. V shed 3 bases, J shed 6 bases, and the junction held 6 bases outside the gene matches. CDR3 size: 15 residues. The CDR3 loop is CASSHLAGGPDTQYF. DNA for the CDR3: TGCGCCAGCAGTCACTTAGCGGGAGGACCCGATACGCAGTATTTT.

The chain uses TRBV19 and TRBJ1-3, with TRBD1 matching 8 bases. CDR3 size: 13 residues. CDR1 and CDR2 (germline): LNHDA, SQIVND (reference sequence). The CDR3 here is CASHRGTGNTIYF. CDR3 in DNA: TGTGCTTCGCACAGGGGGACTGGAAACACCATATATTTT.

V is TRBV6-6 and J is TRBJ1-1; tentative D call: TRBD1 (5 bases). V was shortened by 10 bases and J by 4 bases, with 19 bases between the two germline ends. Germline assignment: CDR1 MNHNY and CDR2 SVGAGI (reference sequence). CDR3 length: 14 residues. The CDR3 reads CATSVNYQGTEAFF. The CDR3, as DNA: TGTGCCACCTCGGTTAATTACCAGGGCACTGAAGCTTTCTTT.

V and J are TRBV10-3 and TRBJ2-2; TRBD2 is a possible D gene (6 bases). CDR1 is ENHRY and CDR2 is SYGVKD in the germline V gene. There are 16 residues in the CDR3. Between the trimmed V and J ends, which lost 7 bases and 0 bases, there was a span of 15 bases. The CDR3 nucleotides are TGTGCCATCAAAGCCCCGCGGGGAACGAACACCGGGGAGCTGTTTTTT. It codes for CAIKAPRGTNTGELFF.

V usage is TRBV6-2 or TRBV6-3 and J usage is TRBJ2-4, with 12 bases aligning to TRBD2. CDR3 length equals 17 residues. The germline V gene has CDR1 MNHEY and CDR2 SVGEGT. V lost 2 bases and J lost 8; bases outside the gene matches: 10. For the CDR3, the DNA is TGTGCCAGCAGTTACAACGGACTAGCGGGGCTGGGGGACATTCAGTACTTC. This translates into CASSYNGLAGLGDIQYF.

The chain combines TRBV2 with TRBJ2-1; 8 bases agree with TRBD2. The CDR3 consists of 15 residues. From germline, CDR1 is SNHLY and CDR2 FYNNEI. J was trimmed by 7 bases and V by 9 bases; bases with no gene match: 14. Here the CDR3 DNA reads TGTGCCAGTGGGGTTAGCGGGAAAGGGACAAATGAGCAGTTCTTC. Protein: CASGVSGKGTNEQFF.

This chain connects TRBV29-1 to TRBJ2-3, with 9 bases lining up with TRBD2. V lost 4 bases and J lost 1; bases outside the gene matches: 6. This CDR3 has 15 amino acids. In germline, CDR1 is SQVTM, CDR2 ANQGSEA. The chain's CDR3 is CSVAGPSGGTDTQYF. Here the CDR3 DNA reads TGCAGCGTTGCCGGGCCTAGCGGGGGCACAGATACGCAGTATTTT.

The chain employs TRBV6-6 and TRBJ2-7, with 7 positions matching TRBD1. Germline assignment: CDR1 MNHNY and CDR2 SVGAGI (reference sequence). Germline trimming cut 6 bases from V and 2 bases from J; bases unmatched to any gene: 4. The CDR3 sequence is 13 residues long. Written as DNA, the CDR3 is TGTGCCAGCAGCGATGACAGGGCCTACGAGCAGTACTTC. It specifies CASSDDRAYEQYF.

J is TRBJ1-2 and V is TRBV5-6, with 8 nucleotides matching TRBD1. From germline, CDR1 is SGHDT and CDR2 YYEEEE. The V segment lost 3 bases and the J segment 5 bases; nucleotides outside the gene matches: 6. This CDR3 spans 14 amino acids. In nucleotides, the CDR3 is TGTGCCAGCAGCTCCATCGGACAGGGTTATGGCTACACCTTC. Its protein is CASSSIGQGYGYTF. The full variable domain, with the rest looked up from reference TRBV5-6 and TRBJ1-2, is DAGVTQSPTHLIKTRGQQVTLRCSPKSGHDTVSWYQQALGQGPQFIFQYYEEEERQRGNFPDRFSGHQFPNYSSELNVNALLLGDSALYLCASSSIGQGYGYTFGSGTRLTVV.

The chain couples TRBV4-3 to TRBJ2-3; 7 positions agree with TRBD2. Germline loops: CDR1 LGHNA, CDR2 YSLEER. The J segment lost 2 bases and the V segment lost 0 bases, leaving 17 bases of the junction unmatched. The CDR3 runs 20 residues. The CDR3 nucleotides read TGCGCCAGCAGCCAAGACCGGACTAGTGGTAATTTTCTAATCACAGATACGCAGTATTTT. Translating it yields CASSQDRTSGNFLITDTQYF.

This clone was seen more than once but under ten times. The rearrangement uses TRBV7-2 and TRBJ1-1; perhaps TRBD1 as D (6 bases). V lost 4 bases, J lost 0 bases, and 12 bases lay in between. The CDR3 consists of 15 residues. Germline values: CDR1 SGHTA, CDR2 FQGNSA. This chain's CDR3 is CASSYSRGMNTEAFF. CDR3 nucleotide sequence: TGTGCCAGCAGCTACAGCAGGGGCATGAACACTGAAGCTTTCTTT.

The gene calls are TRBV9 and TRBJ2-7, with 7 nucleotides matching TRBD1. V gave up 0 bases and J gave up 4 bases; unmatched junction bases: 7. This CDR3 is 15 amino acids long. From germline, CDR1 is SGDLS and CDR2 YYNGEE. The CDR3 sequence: CASSVDPGTAYEQYF. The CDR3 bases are TGTGCCAGCAGCGTAGACCCCGGGACAGCATACGAGCAGTACTTC.

CDR3 in amino acids: CASSIGGGGPQHF. CDR3 sequence (DNA): TGTGCCAGTAGTATAGGAGGCGGGGGGCCCCAGCATTTT. The chain joins TRBV19 to TRBJ1-5; possibly TRBD1 for D (5 bases). V lost 1 base and J 9 bases, leaving 10 bases between the germline ends. Germline values: CDR1 LNHDA, CDR2 SQIVND (reference sequence). The CDR3 is 13 amino acids.

The CDR3 region has the DNA TGTGCCAGCAGGGGCGGCAGGGGGTGGAACATTCAGTACTTC. The encoded protein is CASRGGRGWNIQYF. The V call is TRBV27, the J call TRBJ2-4; 7 nucleotides align to TRBD1. CDR1 MNHEY and CDR2 SMNVEV come from the germline V gene (reference sequence). This CDR3 contains 14 residues. V gave up 6 bases and J gave up 7 bases; unmatched junction bases: 9.